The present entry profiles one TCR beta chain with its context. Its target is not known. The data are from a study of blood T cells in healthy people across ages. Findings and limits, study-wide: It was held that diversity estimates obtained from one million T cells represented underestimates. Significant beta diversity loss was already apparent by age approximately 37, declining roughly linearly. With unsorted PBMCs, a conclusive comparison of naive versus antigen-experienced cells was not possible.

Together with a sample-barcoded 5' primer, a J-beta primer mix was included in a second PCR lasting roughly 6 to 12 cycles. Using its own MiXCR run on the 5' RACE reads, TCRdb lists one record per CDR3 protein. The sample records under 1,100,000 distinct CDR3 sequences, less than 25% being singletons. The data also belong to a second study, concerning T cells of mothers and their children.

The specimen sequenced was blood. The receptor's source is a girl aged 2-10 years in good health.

The DNA of the CDR3 is TGCAGTGCTAGACGGGCACCTATGAACACTGAAGCTTTCTTT. Amino acids: CSARRAPMNTEAFF. J is TRBJ1-1 and V is TRBV20-1; no definite D call. Germline-derived CDR1 and CDR2 are DFQATT and SNEGSKA (reference sequence). The CDR3 runs to 14 residues. V was clipped by 2 bases and J by 0 bases, with 10 bases between them.